The T cell receptor beta chain described here comes from a study of shared clonotypes between healthy human individuals. V gave up 3 bases and J gave up 3 bases, with 12 bases separating them. The CDR3 contains 14 residues. Germline V gene lookup returns CDR1 SGHAT and CDR2 FQNNGV. This clone was detected a few times. The antigen remains unidentified. In the original analysis: ImmunoSEQ gave junction-only sequences without quality scores, so filtering differed. TCRdb keeps only in-frame clones here, not all; method: immunoSEQ multiplex PCR. V, J and clone size are taken as reported in that table, and D and trimming were inferred from the DNA itself. The table has a few million clones, roughly 93% seen once; the top ten hold about 0.37%. General study findings and limits: It was anticipated that sequencing depth would influence how many clonotypes donors shared. Blood was the only sampled material, and tissue repertoires likely differ. Owing to a small donor count, the genetic and exposure-history diversity represented was limited.

This chain joins TRBV11-2 and TRBJ2-7, with no clear D. Sequencing used naive CD4+ T cells from PBMCs. Specified subset: CD45RA+ positively selected. The TCR sequence derives from a man younger than 35 in good health. Some clones in this sample may be carry-over from other donors' samples. CDR3 residues: CASSFTPSRYEQYF. CDR3 in DNA: TGTGCCAGCAGCTTCACCCCGTCGCGCTACGAGCAGTACTTC.